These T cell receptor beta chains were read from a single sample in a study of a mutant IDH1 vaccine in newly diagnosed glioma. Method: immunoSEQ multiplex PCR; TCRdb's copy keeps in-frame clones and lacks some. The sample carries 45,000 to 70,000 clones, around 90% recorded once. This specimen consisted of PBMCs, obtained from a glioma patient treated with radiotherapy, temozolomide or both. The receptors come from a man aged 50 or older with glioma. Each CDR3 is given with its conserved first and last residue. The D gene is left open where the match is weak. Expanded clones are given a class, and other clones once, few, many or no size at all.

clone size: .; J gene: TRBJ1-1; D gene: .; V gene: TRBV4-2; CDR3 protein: CASSQEGVGTEAFF; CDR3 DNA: TGTGCCAGCAGCCAAGAGGGTGTCGGCACTGAAGCTTTCTTT
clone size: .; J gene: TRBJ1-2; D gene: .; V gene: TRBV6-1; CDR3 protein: CASSEGRGIDGYTF; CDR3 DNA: TGTGCCAGCAGTGAAGGTCGGGGGATCGACGGCTACACCTTC
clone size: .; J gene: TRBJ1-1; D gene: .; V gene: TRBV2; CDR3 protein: CATSLDTGYTEAFF; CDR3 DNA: TGTGCCACCTCACTGGATACAGGGTACACTGAAGCTTTCTTT
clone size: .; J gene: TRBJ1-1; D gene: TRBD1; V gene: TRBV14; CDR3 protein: CASSQEGGQGTHTEAFF; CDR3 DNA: TGTGCCAGCAGCCAAGAAGGGGGCCAGGGGACCCACACTGAAGCTTTCTTT
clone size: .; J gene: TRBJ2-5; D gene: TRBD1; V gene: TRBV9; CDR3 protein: CASSPPGTGRETQYF; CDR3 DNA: TGTGCCAGCAGCCCCCCCGGGACAGGGAGAGAGACCCAGTACTTC
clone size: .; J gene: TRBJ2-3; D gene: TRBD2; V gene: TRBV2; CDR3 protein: CASMNGGVPPTDTQYF; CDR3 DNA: TGTGCCAGCATGAACGGGGGGGTACCACCCACAGATACGCAGTATTTT
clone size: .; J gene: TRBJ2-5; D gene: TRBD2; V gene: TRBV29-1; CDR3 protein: CSASSGWGETQYF; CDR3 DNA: TGCAGCGCCTCTAGCGGTTGGGGGGAGACCCAGTACTTC
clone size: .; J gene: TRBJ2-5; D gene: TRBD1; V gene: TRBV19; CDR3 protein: CASSGTAQETQYF; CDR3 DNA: TGTGCCAGTAGTGGGACAGCACAAGAGACCCAGTACTTC
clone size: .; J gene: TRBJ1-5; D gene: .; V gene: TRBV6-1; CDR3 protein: CASSEAGDYQPQHF; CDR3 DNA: TGTGCCAGCAGTGAAGCAGGGGATTATCAGCCCCAGCATTTT
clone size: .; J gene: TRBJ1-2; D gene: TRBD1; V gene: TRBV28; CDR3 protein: CASSLWTGLEDGYTF; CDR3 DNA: TGTGCCAGCAGTTTATGGACAGGGTTAGAGGATGGCTACACCTTC
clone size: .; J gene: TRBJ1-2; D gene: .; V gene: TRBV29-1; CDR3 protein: CSVDLDIYGYTF; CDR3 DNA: TGCAGCGTTGATCTCGACATATATGGCTACACCTTC
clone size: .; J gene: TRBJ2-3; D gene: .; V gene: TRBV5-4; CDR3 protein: CASRPSFRGLAVADTQYF; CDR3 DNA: TGTGCCAGCAGACCGTCCTTTCGAGGGCTAGCTGTCGCAGATACGCAGTATTTT
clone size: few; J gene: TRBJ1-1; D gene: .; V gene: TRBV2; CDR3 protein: CASDELGHEAFF; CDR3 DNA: TGTGCCAGCGATGAGTTGGGACACGAAGCTTTCTTT
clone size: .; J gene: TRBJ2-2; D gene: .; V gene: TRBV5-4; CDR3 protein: CASTMGDTHTGELFF; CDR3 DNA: TGTGCCAGCACCATGGGCGACACCCACACCGGGGAGCTGTTTTTT
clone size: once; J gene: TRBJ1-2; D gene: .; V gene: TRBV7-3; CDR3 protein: CASSGGGGNDYGYTF; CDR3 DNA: TGTGCCAGCAGCGGGGGAGGGGGGAATGACTATGGCTACACCTTC
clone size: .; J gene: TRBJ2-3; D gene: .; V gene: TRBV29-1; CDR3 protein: CSVYGQGSQYF; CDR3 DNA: TGCAGCGTTTACGGGCAAGGATCGCAGTATTTT
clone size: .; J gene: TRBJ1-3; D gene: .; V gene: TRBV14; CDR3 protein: CASSQGPRGPGNTIYF; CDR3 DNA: TGTGCCAGCAGCCAAGGCCCTCGGGGTCCTGGAAACACCATATATTTT
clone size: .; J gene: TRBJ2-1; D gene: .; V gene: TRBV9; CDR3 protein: CASSVAGGDGYNEQFF; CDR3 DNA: TGTGCCAGCAGCGTAGCAGGGGGGGACGGATACAATGAGCAGTTCTTC
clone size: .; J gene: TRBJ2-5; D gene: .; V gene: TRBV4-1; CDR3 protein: CASSRSGQQETQYF; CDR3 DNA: TGCGCCAGCAGCCGTTCCGGGCAGCAAGAGACCCAGTACTTC
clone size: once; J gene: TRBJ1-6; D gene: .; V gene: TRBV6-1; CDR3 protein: CASSDRGRLLNSPLHF; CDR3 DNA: TGTGCCAGCAGTGACCGGGGGCGGTTACTAAACTCACCCCTCCACTTT
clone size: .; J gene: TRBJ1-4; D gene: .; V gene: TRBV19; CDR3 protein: CASSRGGVSSLFF; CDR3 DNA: TGTGCCAGTAGTAGGGGGGGGGTTTCCTCCCTGTTTTTT
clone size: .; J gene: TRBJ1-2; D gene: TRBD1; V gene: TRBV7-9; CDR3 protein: CASSPRQGGIYGYTF; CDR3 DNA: TGTGCCAGCAGCCCCAGACAGGGGGGTATTTATGGCTACACCTTC
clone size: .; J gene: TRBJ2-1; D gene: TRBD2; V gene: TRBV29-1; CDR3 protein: CSVEIRGLAGREQFF; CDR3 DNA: TGCAGCGTTGAAATCCGGGGACTAGCCGGGAGGGAGCAGTTCTTC
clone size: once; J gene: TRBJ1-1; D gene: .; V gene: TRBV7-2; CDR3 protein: CASSLFAEGTEAFF; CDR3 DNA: TGTGCCAGCAGCTTATTTGCCGAAGGGACTGAAGCTTTCTTT
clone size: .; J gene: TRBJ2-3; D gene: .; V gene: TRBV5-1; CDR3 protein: CASSFDVEVPTDTQYF; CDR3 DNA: TGCGCCAGCAGCTTTGACGTGGAGGTCCCCACAGATACGCAGTATTTT
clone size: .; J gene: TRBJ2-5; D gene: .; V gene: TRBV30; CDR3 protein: CAWQKSGRIETQYF; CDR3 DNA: TGTGCCTGGCAAAAAAGTGGTAGGATAGAGACCCAGTACTTC
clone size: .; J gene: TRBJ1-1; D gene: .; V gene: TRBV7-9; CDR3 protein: CASSYNTGTNTEAFF; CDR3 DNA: TGTGCCAGCAGCTATAATACAGGGACCAACACTGAAGCTTTCTTT
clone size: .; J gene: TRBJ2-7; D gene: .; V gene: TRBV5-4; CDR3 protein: CASSTNTDYEQYF; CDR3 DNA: TGTGCCAGCAGCACCAACACAGATTACGAGCAGTACTTC
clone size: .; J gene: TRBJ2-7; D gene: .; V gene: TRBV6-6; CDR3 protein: CASSYVKAGYEQYF; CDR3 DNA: TGTGCCAGCAGTTACGTCAAGGCAGGCTACGAGCAGTACTTC
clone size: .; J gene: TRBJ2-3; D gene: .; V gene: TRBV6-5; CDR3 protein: CASSYGQYTDTQYF; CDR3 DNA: TGTGCCAGCAGTTACGGACAGTACACAGATACGCAGTATTTT
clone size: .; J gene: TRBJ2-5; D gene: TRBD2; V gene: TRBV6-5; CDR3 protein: CASSYQRGGRETQYF; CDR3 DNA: TGTGCCAGCAGTTACCAACGGGGGGGCCGTGAGACCCAGTACTTC
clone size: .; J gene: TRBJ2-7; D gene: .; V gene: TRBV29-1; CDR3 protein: CSVDLGRVPYEQYF; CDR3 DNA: TGCAGCGTTGATTTGGGCAGGGTCCCCTACGAGCAGTACTTC